This TCR beta chain was recovered during a study of T-cell reconstitution after alpha-beta-depleted transplantation in children. Study-wide results and caveats: About two months after transplant, alpha-beta T cells reportedly came from several hundred expanded graft clones.

Unique molecular identifiers were used in preparing the TCRbeta library. A single record per CDR3 protein comes from TCRdb applying MiXCR to the PCR reads. This table holds a few hundred thousand distinct CDR3 sequences, approximately 10% found once. In its sample, this clonotype was seen many times. Its antigen is unknown. CDR1 and CDR2 (germline): DFQATT, SNEGSKA (reference sequence). This CDR3 comprises 14 residues. Trimming took off 4 bases at V and 0 bases at J, with 11 bases between the two ends. This receptor was taken from a male patient aged 2 to 9 who had a stem cell transplant for chronic granulomatous disease, so the T cells may come from the graft donor. Specimen: peripheral blood, collected 180 days after TCRalphabeta/CD19-depleted stem cell transplant. This sequence joins TRBV20-1 and TRBJ2-3; D unclear. CDR3 sequence (DNA): TGCAGTGCTACCCGATTAGGAAGCACAGATACGCAGTATTTT. This translates into CSATRLGSTDTQYF.